This T cell receptor beta chain was obtained from a study of OX40 agonist ivuxolimab in advanced cancers. Across the whole study: Three partial responders included one hepatocellular carcinoma patient and two cutaneous melanoma patients.

This table comes from immunoSEQ multiplex PCR, and its TCRdb copy is limited to in-frame clones, with some not included. The data show 34,000 or so clones, 65% to 90% seen once. The CDR3 covers 14 residues. V lost 3 bases and J lost 2, with 7 bases in between. The germline CDR1 and CDR2 sequences are KGHSH and LQKENI. This chain connects TRBV18 to TRBJ2-2, with no clear D. The source was CD4+ or CD8+ T cells sorted from blood, collected in a trial of the OX40 agonist ivuxolimab. This receptor was taken from an adult with an advanced solid tumor such as melanoma, head and neck, liver or kidney cancer. CDR3 in DNA: TGTGCCAGCTCACCCAGATTTAACACCGGGGAGCTGTTTTTT. This translates into CASSPRFNTGELFF.